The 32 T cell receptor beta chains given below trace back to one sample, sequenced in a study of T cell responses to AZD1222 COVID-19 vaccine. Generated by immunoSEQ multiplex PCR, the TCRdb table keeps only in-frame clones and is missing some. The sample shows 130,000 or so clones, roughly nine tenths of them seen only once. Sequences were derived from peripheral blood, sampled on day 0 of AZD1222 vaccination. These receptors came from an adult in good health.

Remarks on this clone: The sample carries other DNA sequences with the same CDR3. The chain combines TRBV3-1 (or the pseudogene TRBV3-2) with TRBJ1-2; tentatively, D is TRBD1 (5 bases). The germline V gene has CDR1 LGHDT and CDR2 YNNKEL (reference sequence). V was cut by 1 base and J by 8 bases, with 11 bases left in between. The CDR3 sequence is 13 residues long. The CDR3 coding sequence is TGTGCCAGCAGCCAAGGGAGGGGCTGGGGCTACACCTTC. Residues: CASSQGRGWGYTF.

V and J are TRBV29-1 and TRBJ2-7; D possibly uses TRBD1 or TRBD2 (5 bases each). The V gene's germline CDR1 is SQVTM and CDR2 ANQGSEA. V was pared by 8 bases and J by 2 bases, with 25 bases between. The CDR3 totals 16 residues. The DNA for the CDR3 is TGCAGCACCAGTCTCGGGTTCGGGGCTTCGACCTACGAGCAGTACTTC. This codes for CSTSLGFGASTYEQYF.

The CDR3 region has the DNA TGTGCCAGCAGTTTCGGGGGACCCAATGAAGCTTTCTTT. Protein: CASSFGGPNEAFF. The chain employs TRBV12-3 or TRBV12-4 and TRBJ1-1, with D maybe TRBD1 (5 bases). V lost 3 bases, J lost 7 bases, and 12 bases lay in between. The CDR3 contains 13 residues.

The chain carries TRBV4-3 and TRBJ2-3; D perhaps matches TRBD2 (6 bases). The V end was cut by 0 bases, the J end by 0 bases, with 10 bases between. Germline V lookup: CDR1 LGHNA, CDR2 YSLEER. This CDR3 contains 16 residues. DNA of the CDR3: TGCGCCAGCAGCCAAGAGCCGGGACTTAGCACAGATACGCAGTATTTT. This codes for CASSQEPGLSTDTQYF.

The DNA of the CDR3 is TGTGCCAGTATAGGGTTAGGGGCGGGGAATCAGCCCCAGCATTTT. This translates into CASIGLGAGNQPQHF. The chain employs TRBV19 and TRBJ1-5, with D perhaps matching TRBD1 (5 bases). Germline V gives CDR1 LNHDA, CDR2 SQIVND (reference sequence). The ends were cut back, 7 bases at V and 4 bases at J, with 17 bases in the middle. This CDR3 contains 15 residues.

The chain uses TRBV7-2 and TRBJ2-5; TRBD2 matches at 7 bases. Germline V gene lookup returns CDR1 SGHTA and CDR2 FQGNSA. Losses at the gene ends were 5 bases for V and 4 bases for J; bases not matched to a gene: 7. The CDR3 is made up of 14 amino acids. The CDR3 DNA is TGTGCCAGCAGCCCCTCTGGGAGGGGAGAGACCCAGTACTTC. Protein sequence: CASSPSGRGETQYF.

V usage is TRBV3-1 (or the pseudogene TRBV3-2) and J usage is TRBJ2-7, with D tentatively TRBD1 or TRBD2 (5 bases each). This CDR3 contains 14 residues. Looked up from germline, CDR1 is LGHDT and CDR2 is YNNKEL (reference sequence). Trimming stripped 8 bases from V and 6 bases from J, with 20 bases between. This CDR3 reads CASARERGLSEQYF. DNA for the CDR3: TGTGCCAGCGCCCGAGAGAGGGGCCTATCCGAGCAGTACTTC.

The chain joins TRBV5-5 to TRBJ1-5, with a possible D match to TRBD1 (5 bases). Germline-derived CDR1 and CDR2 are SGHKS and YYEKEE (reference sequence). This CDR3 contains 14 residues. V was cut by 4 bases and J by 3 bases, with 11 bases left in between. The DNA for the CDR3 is TGTGCCAGCAGCCCGGGACTCCTCAATCAGCCCCAGCATTTT. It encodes CASSPGLLNQPQHF.

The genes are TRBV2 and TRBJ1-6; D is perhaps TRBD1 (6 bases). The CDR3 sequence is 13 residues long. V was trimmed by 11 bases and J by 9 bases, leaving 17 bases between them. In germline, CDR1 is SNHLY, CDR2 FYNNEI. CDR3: CACPGARGSPLHF. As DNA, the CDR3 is TGTGCCTGCCCTGGGGCCAGGGGTTCACCCCTCCACTTT.

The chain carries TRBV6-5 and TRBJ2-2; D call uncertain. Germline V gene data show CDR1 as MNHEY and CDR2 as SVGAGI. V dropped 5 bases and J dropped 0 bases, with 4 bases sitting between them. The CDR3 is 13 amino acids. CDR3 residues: CASSPANTGELFF. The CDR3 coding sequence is TGTGCCAGCAGTCCTGCGAACACCGGGGAGCTGTTTTTT.

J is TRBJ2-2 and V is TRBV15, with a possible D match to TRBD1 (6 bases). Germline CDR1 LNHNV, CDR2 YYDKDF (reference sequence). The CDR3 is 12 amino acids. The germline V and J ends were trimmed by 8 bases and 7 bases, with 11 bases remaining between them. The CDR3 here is CATSQGNGELFF. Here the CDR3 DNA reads TGTGCCACCTCACAGGGTAACGGGGAGCTGTTTTTT.

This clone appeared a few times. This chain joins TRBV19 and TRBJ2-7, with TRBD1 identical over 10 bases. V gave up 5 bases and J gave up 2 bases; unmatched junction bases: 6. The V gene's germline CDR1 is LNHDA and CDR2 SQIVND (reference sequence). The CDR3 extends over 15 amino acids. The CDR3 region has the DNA TGTGCCAGTAGTCTGGGACAGGGGTCCCCCTACGAGCAGTACTTC. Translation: CASSLGQGSPYEQYF.

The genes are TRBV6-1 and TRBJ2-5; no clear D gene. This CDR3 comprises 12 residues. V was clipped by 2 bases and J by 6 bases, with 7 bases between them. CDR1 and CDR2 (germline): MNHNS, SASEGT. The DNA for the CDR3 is TGTGCCAGCAGTGAAAGTGGGAAGACCCAGTACTTC. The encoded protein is CASSESGKTQYF.

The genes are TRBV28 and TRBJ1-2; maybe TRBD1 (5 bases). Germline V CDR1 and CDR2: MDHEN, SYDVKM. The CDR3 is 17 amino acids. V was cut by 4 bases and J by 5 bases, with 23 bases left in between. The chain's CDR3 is CASSSSLLQFRGYGYTF. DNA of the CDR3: TGTGCCAGCAGTTCCTCCCTTTTACAGTTCCGGGGGTATGGCTACACCTTC.

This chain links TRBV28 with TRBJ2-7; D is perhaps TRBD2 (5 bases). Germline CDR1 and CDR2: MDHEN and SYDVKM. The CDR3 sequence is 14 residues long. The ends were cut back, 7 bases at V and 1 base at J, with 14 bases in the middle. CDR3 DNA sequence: TGTGCCAGCATGAGACACGAGGGATCCTACGAGCAGTACTTC. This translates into CASMRHEGSYEQYF. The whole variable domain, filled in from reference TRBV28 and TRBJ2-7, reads DVKVTQSSRYLVKRTGEKVFLECVQDMDHENMFWYRQDPGLGLRLIYFSYDVKMKEKGDIPEGYSVSREKKERFSLILESASTNQTSMYLCASMRHEGSYEQYFGPGTRLTVT.

The CDR3 region is CASSDLPFGTDTQYF. CDR3 sequence (DNA): TGCGCCAGCAGTGATTTACCCTTTGGCACAGATACGCAGTATTTT. J is TRBJ2-3 and V is TRBV10-2; D is unclear. CDR1 is WSHSY and CDR2 is SAAADI in the germline V gene. Deletions cut 3 bases from V and 1 base from J, with 11 bases between. This CDR3 comprises 15 residues.

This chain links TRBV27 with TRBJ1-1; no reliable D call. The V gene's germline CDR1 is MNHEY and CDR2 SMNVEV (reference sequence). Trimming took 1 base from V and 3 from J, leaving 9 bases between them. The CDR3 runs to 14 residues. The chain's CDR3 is CASSLLGPDTEAFF. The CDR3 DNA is TGTGCCAGCAGTTTATTGGGTCCGGACACTGAAGCTTTCTTT.

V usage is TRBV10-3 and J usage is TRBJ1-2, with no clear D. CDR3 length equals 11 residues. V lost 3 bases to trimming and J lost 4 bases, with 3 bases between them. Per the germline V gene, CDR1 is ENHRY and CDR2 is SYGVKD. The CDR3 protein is CAISDSYGYTF. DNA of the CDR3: TGTGCCATCAGTGACAGCTATGGCTACACCTTC.

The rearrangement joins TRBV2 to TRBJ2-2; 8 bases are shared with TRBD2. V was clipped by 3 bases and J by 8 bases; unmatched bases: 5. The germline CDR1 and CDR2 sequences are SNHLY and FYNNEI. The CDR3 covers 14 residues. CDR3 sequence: CASSEGLGRGELFF. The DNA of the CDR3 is TGTGCCAGCAGTGAGGGACTAGGTCGAGGGGAGCTGTTTTTT. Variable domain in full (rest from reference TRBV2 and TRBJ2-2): EPEVTQTPSHQVTQMGQEVILRCVPISNHLYFYWYRQILGQKVEFLVSFYNNEISEKSEIFDDQFSVERPDGSNFTLKIRSTKLEDSAMYFCASSEGLGRGELFFGEGSRLTVL.

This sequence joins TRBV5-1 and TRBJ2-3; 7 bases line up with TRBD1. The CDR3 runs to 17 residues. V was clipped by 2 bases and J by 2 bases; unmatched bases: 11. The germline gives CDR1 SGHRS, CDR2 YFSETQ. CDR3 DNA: TGCGCCAGCAGCTTTCGATCCGGGACAGTTGACACAGATACGCAGTATTTT. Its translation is CASSFRSGTVDTDTQYF.

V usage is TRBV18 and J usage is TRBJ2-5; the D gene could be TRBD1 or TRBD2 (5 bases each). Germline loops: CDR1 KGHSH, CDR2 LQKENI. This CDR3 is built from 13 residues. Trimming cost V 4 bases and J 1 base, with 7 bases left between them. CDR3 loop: CASSQGPQETQYF. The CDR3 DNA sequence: TGTGCCAGCTCACAGGGACCCCAAGAGACCCAGTACTTC.

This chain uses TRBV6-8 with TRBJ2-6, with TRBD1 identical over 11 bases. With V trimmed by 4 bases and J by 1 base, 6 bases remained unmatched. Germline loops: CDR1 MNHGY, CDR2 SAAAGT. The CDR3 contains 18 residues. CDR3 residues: CASSLEGQGVSGANVLTF. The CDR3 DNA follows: TGTGCCAGCAGTTTAGAGGGACAGGGGGTTTCTGGGGCCAACGTCCTGACTTTC.

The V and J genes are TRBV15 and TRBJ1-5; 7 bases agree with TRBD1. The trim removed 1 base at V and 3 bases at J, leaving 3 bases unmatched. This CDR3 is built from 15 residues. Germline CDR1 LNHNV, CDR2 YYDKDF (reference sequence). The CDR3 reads CATSRGQGHNQPQHF. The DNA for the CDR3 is TGTGCCACCAGCAGAGGACAGGGCCACAATCAGCCCCAGCATTTT.

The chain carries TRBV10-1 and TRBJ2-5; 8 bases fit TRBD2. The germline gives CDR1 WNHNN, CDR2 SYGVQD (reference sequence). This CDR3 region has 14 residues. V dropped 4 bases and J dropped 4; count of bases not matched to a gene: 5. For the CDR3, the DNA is TGCGCCAGCAGTGGGGCGGGGGGCCCAGAGACCCAGTACTTC. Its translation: CASSGAGGPETQYF.

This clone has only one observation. Here the CDR3 DNA reads TGTGCCAGCTCACCACGGCAGTATAAAGAGACCCAGTACTTC. Its protein product is CASSPRQYKETQYF. The V call is TRBV18, the J call TRBJ2-5; D ambiguous. The germline V gene has CDR1 KGHSH and CDR2 LQKENI. CDR3 length: 14 amino acids. Deletions cut 1 base from V and 3 bases from J, with 9 bases between.

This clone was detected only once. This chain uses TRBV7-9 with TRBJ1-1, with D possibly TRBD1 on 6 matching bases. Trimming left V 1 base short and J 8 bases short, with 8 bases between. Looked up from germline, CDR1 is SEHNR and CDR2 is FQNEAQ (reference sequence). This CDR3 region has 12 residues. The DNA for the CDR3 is TGTGCCAGCAGCTTAGACAGGGTAGAAGCTTTCTTT. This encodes CASSLDRVEAFF. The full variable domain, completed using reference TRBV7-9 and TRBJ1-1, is DTGVSQNPRHKITKRGQNVTFRCDPISEHNRLYWYRQTLGQGPEFLTYFQNEAQLEKSRLLSDRFSAERPKGSFSTLEIQRTEQGDSAMYLCASSLDRVEAFFGQGTRLTVV.

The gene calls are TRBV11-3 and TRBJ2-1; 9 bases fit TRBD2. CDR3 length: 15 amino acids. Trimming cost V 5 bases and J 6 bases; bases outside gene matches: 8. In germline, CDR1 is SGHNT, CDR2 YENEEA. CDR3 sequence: CASSQGGGGANEQFF. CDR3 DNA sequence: TGTGCCAGCAGCCAAGGTGGCGGGGGGGCCAATGAGCAGTTCTTC.

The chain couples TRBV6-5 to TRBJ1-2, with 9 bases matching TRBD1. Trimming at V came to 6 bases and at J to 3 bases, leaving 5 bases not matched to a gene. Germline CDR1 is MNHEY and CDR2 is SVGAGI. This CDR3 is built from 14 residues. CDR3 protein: CASSRDREHYGYTF. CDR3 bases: TGTGCCAGCAGCCGGGACAGGGAGCACTATGGCTACACCTTC.

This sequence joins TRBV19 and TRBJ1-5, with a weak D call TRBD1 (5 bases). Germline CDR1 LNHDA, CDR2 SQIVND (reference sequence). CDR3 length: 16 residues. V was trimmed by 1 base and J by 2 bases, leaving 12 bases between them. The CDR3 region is CASSIGFSTGNQPQHF. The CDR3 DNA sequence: TGTGCCAGTAGTATAGGATTTTCGACAGGCAATCAGCCCCAGCATTTT.

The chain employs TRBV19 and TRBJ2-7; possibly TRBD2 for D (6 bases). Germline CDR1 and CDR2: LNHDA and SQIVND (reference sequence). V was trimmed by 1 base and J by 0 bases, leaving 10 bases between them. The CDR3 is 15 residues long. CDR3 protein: CASSIVGGVSYEQYF. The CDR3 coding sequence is TGTGCCAGTAGTATAGTTGGAGGGGTCTCCTACGAGCAGTACTTC.

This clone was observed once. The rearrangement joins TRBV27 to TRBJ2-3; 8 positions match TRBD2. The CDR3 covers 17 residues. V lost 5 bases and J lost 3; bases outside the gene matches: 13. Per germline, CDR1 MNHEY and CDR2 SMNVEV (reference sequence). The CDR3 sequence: CASSPLYPGGLTDTQYF. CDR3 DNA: TGTGCCAGCAGTCCCCTTTATCCGGGGGGGCTGACAGATACGCAGTATTTT.

This chain's CDR3 is CASSSGPGRDYGYTF. Here the CDR3 DNA reads TGTGCCAGCAGCTCGGGCCCAGGGAGGGACTATGGCTACACCTTC. The gene calls are TRBV7-9 and TRBJ1-2; the D gene is possibly TRBD1 (5 bases). The germline V and J ends were trimmed by 4 bases and 3 bases, with 15 bases remaining between them. The CDR3 covers 15 residues. CDR1 is SEHNR and CDR2 is FQNEAQ in the germline V gene (reference sequence). Supplemented by reference TRBV7-9 and TRBJ1-2, the full variable domain reads DTGVSQNPRHKITKRGQNVTFRCDPISEHNRLYWYRQTLGQGPEFLTYFQNEAQLEKSRLLSDRFSAERPKGSFSTLEIQRTEQGDSAMYLCASSSGPGRDYGYTFGSGTRLTVV.